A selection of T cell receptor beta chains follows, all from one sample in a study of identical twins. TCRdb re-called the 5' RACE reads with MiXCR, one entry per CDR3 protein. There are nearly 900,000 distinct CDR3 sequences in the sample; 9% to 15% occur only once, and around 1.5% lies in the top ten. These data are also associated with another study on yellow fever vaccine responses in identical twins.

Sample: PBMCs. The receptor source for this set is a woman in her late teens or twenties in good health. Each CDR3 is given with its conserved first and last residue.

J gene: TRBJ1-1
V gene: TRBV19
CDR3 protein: CSTYENTEAFF

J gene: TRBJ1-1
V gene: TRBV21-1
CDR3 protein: CASSKGRRGVNTEAFF

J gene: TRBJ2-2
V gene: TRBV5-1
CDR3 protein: CASSDVGVEAGELFF

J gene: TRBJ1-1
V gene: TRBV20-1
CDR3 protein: CSARDGRLMNTEAFF

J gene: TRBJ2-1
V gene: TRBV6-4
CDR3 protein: CASSLTSGGGINEQFF

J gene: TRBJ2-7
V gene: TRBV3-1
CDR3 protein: CASSQRVLAGGLMHEQYF

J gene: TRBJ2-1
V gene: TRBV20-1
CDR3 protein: CSAPGLAGGTEQFF

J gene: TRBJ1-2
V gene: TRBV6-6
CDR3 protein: CASSNTPVVGYTF

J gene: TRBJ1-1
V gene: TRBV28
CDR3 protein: CASKVTGTTEAFF

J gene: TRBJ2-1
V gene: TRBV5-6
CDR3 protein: CASSLLATAIYNEQFF

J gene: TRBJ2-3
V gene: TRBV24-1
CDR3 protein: CATSDLPTSGGTDTQYF

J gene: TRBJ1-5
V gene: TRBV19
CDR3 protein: CASRVRGANQPQHF

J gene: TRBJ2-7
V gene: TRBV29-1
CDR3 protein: CSVGLGTYEQYF

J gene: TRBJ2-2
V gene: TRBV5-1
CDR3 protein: CASSKGENTGELFF

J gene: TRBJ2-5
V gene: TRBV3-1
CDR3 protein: CASSARQILRTTETQYF

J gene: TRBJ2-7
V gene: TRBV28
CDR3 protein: CAISLLGQGEQYF

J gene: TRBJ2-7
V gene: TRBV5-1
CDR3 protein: CASSINRDYEQYF

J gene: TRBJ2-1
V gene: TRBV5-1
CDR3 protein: CASSPLSGGQYNEQFF

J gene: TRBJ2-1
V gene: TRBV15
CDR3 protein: CATSRGWTSGSGNEQFF

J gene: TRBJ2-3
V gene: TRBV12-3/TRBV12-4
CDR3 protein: CASSDGAGGTDTQYF

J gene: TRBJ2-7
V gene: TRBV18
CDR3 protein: CASSQLGRYYEQYF

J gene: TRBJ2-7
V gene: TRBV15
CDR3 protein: CATSSDTSGSYEQYF

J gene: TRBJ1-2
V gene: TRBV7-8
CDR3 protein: CASSFRDSSIYGYTF

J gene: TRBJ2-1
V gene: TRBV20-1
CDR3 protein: CSASGGYDFAGNEQFF

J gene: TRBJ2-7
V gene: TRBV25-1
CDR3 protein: CASSEFQSGQYF

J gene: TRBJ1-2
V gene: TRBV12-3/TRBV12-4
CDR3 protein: CASSLTRLGGYTF

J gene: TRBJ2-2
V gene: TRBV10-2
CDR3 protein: CASSEAEANTGELFF

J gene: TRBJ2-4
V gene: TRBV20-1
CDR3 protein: CSGGRGSAKNIQYF

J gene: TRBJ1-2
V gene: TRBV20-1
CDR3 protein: CSASTGVFDGYTF

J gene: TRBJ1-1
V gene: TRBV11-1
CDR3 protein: CASSPGWGRNLYDTEAFF

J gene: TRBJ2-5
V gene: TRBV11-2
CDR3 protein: CASSLGQGLAGVWQETQYF

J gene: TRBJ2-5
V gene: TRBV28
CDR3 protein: CASSFQGSIQETQYF

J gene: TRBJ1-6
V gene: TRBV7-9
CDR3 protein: CASSLSTGGDNSPLHF

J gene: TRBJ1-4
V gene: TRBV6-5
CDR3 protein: CASSYAEEIGKLFF

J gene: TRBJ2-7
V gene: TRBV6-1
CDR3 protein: CASSENGLPSYEQYF

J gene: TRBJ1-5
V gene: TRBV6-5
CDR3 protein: CASSYRTGSSQPQHF